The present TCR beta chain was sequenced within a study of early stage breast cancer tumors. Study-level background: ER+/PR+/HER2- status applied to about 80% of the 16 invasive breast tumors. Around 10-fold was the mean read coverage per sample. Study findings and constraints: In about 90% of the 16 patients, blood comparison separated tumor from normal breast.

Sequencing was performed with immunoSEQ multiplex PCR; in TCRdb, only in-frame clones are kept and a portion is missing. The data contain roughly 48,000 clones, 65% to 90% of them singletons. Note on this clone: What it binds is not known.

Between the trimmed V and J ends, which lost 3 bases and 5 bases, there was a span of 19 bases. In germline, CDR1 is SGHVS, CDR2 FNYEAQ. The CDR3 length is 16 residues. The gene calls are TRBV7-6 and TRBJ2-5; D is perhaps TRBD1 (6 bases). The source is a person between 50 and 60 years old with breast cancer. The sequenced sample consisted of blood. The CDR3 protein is CASSLEQQGSWETQYF. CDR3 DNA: TGTGCCAGCAGCTTGGAGCAACAGGGTTCATGGGAGACCCAGTACTTC.